The next 2 T cell receptor beta chains were all read from a single sample in a study of T cell clones after liver transplantation. Assay: immunoSEQ multiplex PCR; the TCRdb copy retains only in-frame clones and omits some. The data contain roughly 120,000 clones, less than 95% of them singletons. Material: CD4+ T cells from blood, obtained 12 months after liver transplant. The receptors were sampled from a human patient who received a liver transplant. Some T cells may possibly be graft donor cells.

The chain carries TRBV5-1 and TRBJ2-7, with a possible D match to TRBD2 (6 bases). The CDR3 is made up of 14 amino acids. Germline loops: CDR1 SGHRS, CDR2 YFSETQ. The ends were cut back, 4 bases at V and 1 base at J, with 12 bases in the middle. The CDR3 DNA is TGCGCCAGCAGCCAGGCCGGGGGATCCTACGAGCAGTACTTC. Encoded protein: CASSQAGGSYEQYF.

The CDR3 region is CASRDFSNTEAFF. CDR3 in DNA: TGCGCCAGCAGGGACTTTTCAAACACTGAAGCTTTCTTT. V usage is TRBV5-1 and J usage is TRBJ1-1; D is unclear. The CDR3 length is 13 residues. Trimming took off 5 bases at V and 2 bases at J, with 10 bases between the two ends. Germline loops: CDR1 SGHRS, CDR2 YFSETQ. Full variable domain (remainder filled in from reference TRBV5-1 and TRBJ1-1): KAGVTQTPRYLIKTRGQQVTLSCSPISGHRSVSWYQQTPGQGLQFLFEYFSETQRNKGNFPGRFSGRQFSNSRSEMNVSTLELGDSALYLCASRDFSNTEAFFGQGTRLTVV.